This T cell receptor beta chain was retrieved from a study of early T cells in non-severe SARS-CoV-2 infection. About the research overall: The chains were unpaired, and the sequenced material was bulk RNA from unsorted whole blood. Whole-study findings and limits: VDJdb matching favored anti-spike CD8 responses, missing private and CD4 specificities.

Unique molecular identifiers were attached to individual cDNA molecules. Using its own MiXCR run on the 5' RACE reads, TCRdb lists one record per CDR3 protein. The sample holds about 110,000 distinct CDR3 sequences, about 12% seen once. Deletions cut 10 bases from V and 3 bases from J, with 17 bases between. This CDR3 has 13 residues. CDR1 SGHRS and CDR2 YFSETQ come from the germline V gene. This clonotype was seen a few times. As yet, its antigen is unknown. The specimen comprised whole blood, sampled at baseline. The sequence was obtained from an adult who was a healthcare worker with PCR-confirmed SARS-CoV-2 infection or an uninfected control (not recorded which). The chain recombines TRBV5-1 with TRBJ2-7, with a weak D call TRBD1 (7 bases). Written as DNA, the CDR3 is TGCGCCTCGGGGGCACAGGGGAACTACGAGCAGTACTTC. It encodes CASGAQGNYEQYF. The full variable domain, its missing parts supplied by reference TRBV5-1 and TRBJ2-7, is KAGVTQTPRYLIKTRGQQVTLSCSPISGHRSVSWYQQTPGQGLQFLFEYFSETQRNKGNFPGRFSGRQFSNSRSEMNVSTLELGDSALYLCASGAQGNYEQYFGPGTRLTVT.